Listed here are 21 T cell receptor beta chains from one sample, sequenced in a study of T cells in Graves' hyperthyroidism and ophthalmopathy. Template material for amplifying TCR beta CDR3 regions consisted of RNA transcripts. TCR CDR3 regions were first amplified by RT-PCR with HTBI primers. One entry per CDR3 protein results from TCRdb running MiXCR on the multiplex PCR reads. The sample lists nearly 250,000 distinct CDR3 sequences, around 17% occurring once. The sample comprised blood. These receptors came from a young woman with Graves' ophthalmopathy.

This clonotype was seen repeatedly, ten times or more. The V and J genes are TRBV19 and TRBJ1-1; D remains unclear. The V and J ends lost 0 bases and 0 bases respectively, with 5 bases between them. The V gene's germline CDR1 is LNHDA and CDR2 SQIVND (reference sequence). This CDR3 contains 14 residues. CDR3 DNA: TGTGCCAGTAGTATAGATTCATTGAACACTGAAGCTTTCTTT. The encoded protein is CASSIDSLNTEAFF.

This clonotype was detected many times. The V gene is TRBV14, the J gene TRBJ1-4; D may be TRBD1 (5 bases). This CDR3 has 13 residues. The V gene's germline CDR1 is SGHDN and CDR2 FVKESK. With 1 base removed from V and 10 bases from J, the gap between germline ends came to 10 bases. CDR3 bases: TGTGCCAGCAGCCAAGGAAGGGGAGTAAAACTGTTTTTT. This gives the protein CASSQGRGVKLFF.

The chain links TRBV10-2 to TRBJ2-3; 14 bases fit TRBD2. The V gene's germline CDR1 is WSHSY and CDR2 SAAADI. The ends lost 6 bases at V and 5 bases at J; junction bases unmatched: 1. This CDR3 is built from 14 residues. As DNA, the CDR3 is TGCGCCAGCAGGGGACTAGCGGGAGTAGATACGCAGTATTTT. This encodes CASRGLAGVDTQYF.

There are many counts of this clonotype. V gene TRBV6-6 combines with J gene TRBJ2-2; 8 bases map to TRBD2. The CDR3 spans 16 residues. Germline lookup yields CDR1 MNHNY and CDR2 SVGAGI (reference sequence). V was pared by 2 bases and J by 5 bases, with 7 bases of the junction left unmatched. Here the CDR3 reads CASSYPREGRTGELFF. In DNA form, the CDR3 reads TGTGCCAGCAGTTACCCACGGGAGGGCCGTACCGGGGAGCTGTTTTTT.

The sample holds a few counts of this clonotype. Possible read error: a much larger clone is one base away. CDR3 nucleotide sequence: TGCGCCAGCAGCCATAACAAGGGGAGGGGGAACACTGAAGCTTTCTTT. Translated, it gives CASSHNKGRGNTEAFF. The chain carries TRBV4-1 and TRBJ1-1; possible D gene TRBD1, 5 bases. The germline V and J ends were trimmed by 3 bases and 1 base, with 15 bases remaining between them. Germline CDR1 is MGHRA and CDR2 is YSYEKL. This CDR3 has 16 amino acids.

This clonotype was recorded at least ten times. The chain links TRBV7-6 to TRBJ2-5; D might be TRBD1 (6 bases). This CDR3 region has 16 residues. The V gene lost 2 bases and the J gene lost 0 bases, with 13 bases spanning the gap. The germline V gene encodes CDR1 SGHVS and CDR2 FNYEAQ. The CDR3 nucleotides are TGTGCCAGCAGCTTAATTCACGGACAGTACCAAGAGACCCAGTACTTC. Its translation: CASSLIHGQYQETQYF. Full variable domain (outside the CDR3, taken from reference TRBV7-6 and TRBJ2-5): GAGVSQSPRYKVTKRGQDVALRCDPISGHVSLYWYRQALGQGPEFLTYFNYEAQQDKSGLPNDRFSAERPEGSISTLTIQRTEQRDSAMYRCASSLIHGQYQETQYFGPGTRLLVL.

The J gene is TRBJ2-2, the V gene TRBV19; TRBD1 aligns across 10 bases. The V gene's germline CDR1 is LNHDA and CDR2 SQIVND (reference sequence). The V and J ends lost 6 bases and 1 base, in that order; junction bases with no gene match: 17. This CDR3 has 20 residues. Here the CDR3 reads CASSMFRTGGVSGNTGELFF. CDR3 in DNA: TGTGCCAGTAGCATGTTTCGGACAGGGGGTGTAAGTGGGAACACCGGGGAGCTGTTTTTT. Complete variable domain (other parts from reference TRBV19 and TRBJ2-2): DGGITQSPKYLFRKEGQNVTLSCEQNLNHDAMYWYRQDPGQGLRLIYYSQIVNDFQKGDIAEGYSVSREKKESFPLTVTSAQKNPTAFYLCASSMFRTGGVSGNTGELFFGEGSRLTVL.

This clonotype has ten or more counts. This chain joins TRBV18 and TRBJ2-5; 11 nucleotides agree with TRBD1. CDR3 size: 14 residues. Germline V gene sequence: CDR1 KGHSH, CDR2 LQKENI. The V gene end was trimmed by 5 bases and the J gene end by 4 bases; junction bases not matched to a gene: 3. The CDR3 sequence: CASSAGTGGETQYF. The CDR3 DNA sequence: TGTGCCAGCTCAGCCGGGACAGGGGGAGAGACCCAGTACTTC.

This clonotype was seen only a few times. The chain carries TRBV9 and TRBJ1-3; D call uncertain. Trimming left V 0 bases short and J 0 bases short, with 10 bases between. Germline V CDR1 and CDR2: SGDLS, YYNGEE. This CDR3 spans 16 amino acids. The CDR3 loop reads CASSVGVSNSGNTIYF. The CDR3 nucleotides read TGTGCCAGCAGCGTAGGGGTCAGCAACTCTGGAAACACCATATATTTT.

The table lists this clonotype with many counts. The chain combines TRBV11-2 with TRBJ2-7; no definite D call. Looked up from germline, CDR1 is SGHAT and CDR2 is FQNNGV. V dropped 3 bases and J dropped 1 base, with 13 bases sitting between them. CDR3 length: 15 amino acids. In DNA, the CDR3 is TGTGCCAGCAGCTTCCTTCAGGTCATATCCTACGAGCAGTACTTC. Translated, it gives CASSFLQVISYEQYF.

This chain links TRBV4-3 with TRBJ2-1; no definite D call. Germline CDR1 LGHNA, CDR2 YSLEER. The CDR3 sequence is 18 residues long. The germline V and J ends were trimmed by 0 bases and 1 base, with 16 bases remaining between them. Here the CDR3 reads CASSQDRAPGGSYNEQFF. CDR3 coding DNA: TGCGCCAGCAGCCAAGATCGGGCACCAGGCGGTTCCTACAATGAGCAGTTCTTC.

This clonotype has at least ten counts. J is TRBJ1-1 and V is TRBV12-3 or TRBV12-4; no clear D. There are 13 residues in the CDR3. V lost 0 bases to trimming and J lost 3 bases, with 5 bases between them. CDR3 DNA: TGTGCCAGCAGTTTAGCAGGGCACACTGAAGCTTTCTTT. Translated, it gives CASSLAGHTEAFF.

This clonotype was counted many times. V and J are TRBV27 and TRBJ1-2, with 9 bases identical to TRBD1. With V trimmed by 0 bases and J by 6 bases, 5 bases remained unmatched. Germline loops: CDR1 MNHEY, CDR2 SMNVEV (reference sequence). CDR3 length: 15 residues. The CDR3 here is CASSLSGQGIDGYTF. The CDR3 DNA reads TGTGCCAGCAGTTTATCGGGACAGGGAATAGATGGCTACACCTTC.

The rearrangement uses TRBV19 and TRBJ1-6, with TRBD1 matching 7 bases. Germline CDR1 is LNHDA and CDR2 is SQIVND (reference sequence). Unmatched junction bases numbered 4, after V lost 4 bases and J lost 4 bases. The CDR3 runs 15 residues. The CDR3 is CASSTTGDYNSPLHF. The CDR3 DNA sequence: TGTGCCAGTAGTACTACAGGGGATTATAATTCACCCCTCCACTTT.

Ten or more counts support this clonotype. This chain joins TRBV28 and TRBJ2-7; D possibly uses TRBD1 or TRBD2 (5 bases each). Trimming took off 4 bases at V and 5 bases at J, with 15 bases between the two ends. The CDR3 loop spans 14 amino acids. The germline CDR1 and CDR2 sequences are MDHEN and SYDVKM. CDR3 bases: TGTGCCAGCAGTTCAGCCGGGACCCCTGACGAGCAGTACTTC. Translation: CASSSAGTPDEQYF.

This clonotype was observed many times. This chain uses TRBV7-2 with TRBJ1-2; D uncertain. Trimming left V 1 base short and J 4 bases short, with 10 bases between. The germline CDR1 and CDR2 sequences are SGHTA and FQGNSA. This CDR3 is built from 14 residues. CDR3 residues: CASSLGRQSYGYTF. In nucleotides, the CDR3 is TGTGCCAGCAGCTTAGGTCGCCAGTCCTATGGCTACACCTTC.

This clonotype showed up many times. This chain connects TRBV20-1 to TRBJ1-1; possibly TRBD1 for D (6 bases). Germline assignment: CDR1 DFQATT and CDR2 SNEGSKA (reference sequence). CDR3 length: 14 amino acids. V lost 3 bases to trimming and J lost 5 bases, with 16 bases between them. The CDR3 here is CSAREQGRSTEAFF. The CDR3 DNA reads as TGCAGTGCTAGGGAACAGGGAAGGAGTACTGAAGCTTTCTTT.

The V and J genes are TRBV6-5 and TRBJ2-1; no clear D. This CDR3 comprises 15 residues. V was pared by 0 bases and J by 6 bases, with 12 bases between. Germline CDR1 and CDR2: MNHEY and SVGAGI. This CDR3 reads CASSYSLDTFNEQFF. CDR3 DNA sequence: TGTGCCAGCAGTTACTCGCTCGACACATTCAATGAGCAGTTCTTC.

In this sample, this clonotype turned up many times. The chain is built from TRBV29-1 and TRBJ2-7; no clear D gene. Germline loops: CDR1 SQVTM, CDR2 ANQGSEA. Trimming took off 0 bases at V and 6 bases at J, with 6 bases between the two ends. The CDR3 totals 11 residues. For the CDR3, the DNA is TGCAGCGTTGAAGATCCCGGCGAGCAGTACTTC. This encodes CSVEDPGEQYF.

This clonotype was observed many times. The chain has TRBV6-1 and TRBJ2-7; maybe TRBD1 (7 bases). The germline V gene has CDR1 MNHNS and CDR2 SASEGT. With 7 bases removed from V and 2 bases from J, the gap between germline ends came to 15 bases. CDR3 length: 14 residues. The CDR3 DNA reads TGTGCCAGCACCAGTGGGGGGACAGCCTACGAGCAGTACTTC. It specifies CASTSGGTAYEQYF.

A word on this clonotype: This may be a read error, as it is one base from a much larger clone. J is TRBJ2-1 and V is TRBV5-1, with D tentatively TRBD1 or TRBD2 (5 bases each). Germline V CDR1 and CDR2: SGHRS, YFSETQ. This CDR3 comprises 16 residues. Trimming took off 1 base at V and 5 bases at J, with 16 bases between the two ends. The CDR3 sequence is CASSLSDWVGHNEQFF. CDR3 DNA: TGCGCCAGCAGCTTGTCGGACTGGGTGGGGCACAATGAGCAGTTCTTC.